This T cell receptor beta chain comes out of a study of T-cell reconstitution after alpha-beta-depleted transplantation in children. This clonotype came up many times. Antigen: not known. Construction of the TCRbeta library involved unique molecular identifiers. TCRdb passed the PCR reads through MiXCR, listing each CDR3 protein once. The sample shows almost 7,500 distinct CDR3 sequences, 4% to 5.5% of them seen only once. Trimming took 6 bases from V and 3 from J, leaving 9 bases between them. Germline CDR1 reads SQVTM; CDR2 reads ANQGSEA. The CDR3 runs to 12 residues. Study-level results: T-cell counts and diversity were attributed mostly to newly produced T cells one year after transplant.

The material was PBMCs, mostly from graft donor cells, obtained 180 days after TCRalphabeta/CD19-depleted stem cell transplant. V is TRBV29-1 and J is TRBJ1-5, with no clear D. This sequence was found in a child under two years old who had a stem cell transplant for acute myeloid leukemia, so the T cells may come from the graft donor. CDR3 sequence: CSVKGNNQPQHF. CDR3 in DNA: TGCAGCGTGAAGGGTAACAATCAGCCCCAGCATTTT.